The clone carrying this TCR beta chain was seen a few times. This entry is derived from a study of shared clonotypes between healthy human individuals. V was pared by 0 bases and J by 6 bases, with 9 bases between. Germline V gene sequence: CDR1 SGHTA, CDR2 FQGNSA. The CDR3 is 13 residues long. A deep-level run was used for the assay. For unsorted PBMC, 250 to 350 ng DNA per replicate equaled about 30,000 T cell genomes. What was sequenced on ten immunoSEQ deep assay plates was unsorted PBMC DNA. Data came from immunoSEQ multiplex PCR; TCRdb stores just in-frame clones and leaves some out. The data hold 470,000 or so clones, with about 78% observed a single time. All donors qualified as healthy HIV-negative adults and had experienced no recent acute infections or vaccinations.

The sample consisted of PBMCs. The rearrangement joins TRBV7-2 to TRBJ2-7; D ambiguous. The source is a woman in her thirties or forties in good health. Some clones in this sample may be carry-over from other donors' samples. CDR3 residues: CASSLASTGEQYF. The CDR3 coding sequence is TGTGCCAGCAGCTTAGCTAGCACGGGCGAGCAGTACTTC.